This record covers a single TCR beta chain. The V gene end was trimmed by 6 bases and the J gene end by 4 bases; junction bases not matched to a gene: 5. The germline V gene encodes CDR1 MNHEY and CDR2 SVGAGI. The CDR3 totals 15 residues. This sample was included in a study of blood T cell repertoires in COVID-19. At the level of the study: Sites across the United States, Italy and Spain contributed samples from acute and convalescent COVID-19. PBMCs, B-cell-depleted T cells, or T cells were the source of the cDNA or gDNA that made up the material.

As processed by the authors: The assay estimated nucleated cells by amplifying reference gene primers. Here immunoSEQ multiplex PCR was the method, and the copy in TCRdb shows in-frame clones only, minus some. V and J calls and clone size are those listed in that table; D and trimming were worked out from the DNA. The table shows about 89,000 clones, with 75% to 90% occurring only once. Sequenced material: peripheral blood. V usage is TRBV6-5 and J usage is TRBJ2-7; TRBD2 aligns across 14 bases. The clonotype originates from a woman aged 80 or over with acute or convalescent COVID-19. CDR3 nucleotide sequence: TGTGCCAGCAGGATCCGACTAGCGGGAGGGTACGAGCAGTACTTC. It specifies CASRIRLAGGYEQYF.